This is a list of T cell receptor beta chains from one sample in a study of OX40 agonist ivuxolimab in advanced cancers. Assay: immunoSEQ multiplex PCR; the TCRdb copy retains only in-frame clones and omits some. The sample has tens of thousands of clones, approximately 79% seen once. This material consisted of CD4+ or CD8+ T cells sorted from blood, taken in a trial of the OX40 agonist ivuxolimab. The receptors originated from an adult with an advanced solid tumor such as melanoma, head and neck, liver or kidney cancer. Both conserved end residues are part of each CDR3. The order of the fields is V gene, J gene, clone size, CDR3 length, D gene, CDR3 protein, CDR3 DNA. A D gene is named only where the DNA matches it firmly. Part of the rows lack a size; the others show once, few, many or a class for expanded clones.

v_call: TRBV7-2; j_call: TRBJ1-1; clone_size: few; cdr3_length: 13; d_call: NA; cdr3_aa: CASSLRANTEAFF; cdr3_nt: TGTGCCAGCAGCCTCCGGGCCAACACTGAAGCTTTCTTT
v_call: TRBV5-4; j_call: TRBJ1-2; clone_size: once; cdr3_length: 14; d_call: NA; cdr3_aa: CASSLDPGNYGYTF; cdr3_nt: TGTGCCAGCAGCTTGGATCCAGGGAACTATGGCTACACCTTC
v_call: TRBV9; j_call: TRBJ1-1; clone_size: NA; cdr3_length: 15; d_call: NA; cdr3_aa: CASSASPVGDTEAFF; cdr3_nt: TGTGCCAGCAGCGCCTCCCCGGTGGGGGACACTGAAGCTTTCTTT
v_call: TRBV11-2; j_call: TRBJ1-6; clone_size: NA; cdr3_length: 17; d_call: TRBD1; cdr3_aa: CASSFTAGRDSYSPLHF; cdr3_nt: TGTGCCAGCAGCTTCACTGCGGGGAGGGACAGTTATTCACCCCTCCACTTT
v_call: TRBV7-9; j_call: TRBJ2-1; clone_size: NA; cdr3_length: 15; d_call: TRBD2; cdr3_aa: CASSLRSGGAGEQFF; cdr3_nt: TGTGCCAGCAGCTTACGTAGCGGGGGGGCGGGTGAGCAGTTCTTC
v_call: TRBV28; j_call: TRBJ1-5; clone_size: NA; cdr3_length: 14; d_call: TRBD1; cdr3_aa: CASSLYRGLQPQHF; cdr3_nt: TGTGCCAGCAGTTTGTACAGGGGGCTTCAGCCCCAGCATTTT
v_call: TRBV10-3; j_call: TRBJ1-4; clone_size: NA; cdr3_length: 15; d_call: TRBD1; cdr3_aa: CAIGTGGGTNEKLFF; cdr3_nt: TGTGCCATTGGGACAGGGGGCGGAACTAATGAAAAACTGTTTTTT
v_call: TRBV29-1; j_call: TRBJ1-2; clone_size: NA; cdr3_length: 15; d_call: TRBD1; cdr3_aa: CSVTRIGLQGYGYTF; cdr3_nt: TGCAGCGTCACCCGAATAGGACTACAGGGGTATGGCTACACCTTC
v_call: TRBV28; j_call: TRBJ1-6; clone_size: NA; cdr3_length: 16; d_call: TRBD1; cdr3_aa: CASRTGTGGFYSPLHF; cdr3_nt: TGTGCCAGCAGAACGGGGACAGGGGGCTTTTATTCACCCCTCCACTTT
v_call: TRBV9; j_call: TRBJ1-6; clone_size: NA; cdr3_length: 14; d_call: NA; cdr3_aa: CASSVGVEPTPLHF; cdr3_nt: TGTGCCAGCAGCGTAGGAGTGGAGCCGACACCCCTCCACTTT
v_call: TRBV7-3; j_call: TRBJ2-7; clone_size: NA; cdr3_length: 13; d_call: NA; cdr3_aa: CASSLLYPHEQYF; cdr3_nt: TGTGCCAGCAGCTTATTGTACCCCCACGAGCAGTACTTC
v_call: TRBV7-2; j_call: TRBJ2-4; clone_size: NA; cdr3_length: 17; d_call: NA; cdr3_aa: CASSFAGFRGGKNIQYF; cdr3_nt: TGTGCCAGCAGCTTTGCGGGGTTCAGAGGAGGCAAAAACATTCAGTACTTC
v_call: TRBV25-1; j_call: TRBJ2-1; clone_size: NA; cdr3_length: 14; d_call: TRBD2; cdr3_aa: CASRAGLANDEQFF; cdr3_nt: TGTGCCAGCAGGGCCGGACTAGCGAACGATGAGCAGTTCTTC
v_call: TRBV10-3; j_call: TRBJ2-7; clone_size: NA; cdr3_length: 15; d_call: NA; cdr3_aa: CATDAGRTSTYEQYF; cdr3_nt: TGTGCCACCGACGCGGGGAGGACTTCCACCTACGAGCAGTACTTC
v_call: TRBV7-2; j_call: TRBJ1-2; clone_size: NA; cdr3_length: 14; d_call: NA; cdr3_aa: CASSSGLSNYGYTF; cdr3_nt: TGTGCCAGCAGCTCGGGCCTATCTAACTATGGCTACACCTTC
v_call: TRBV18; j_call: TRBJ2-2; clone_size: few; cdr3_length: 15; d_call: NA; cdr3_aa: CASSPRQELSGELFF; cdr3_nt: TGTGCCAGCTCACCAAGACAGGAGCTAAGCGGGGAGCTGTTTTTT
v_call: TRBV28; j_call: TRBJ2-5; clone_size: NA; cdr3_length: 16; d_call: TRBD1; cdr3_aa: CASSLYRDRGQGTQYF; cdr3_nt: TGTGCCAGCAGTTTATACCGGGACAGGGGGCAGGGGACCCAGTACTTC